What follows describes a single T cell receptor beta chain. Its antigen target is currently unknown. Nothing much larger sits one base from this clone, and base qualities are not available. The data derive from a study of cytomegalovirus exposure and HLA in healthy donors (dated by TCRdb to the late 2010s). Turning to the overall study: In an earlier analysis of roughly 500 of the donors, 250 to 350 Gb of sequence data and 95 million to 130 million unique TCR beta sequences from 150 million to 200 million T cells were reported. Rather than using new phenotypic data, the later analysis identified candidate immune exposures from TCR beta sequences and from how often those sequences occurred across donors. Roughly 5 DR-DQ haplotypes were handled as single units for association and clustering, since linkage in the cohort was strong. Every repertoire in the discovery cohort had been generated on one and the same sequencing platform. The number of typed donors differed by locus: about 629-630 for A, B, C, DRB1 and DQB1; 500 to 550 for DQA1; around 610 for DPA1; and around 470 for DPB1. The T cell repertoires of under 700 subjects were profiled by immunosequencing and related to cytomegalovirus serostatus. An earlier analysis of roughly 580 of the donors used high-throughput TCR beta sequencing to judge whether each TCR beta V gene segment behaved as functional or pseudogenic. Both class I and class II loci were covered by HLA typing, at four-digit resolution. The study aimed to test whether signatures of past pathogen exposure could be identified by cataloging public T cell receptors. Among the approximately 400 genotyped donors, 81% belonged to the genetic ancestry cluster associated with self-reported Caucasian donors. Donor age, sex, ethnicity and CMV serostatus were compiled alongside the repertoire data. An early release that covered roughly 600 HLA-typed donors contained approximately 300 gigabases of sequencing data and around 80 million unique TCR sequences. To predict cytomegalovirus infection status, the study combined high-throughput TCR immunosequencing, statistical association of individual TCRs with disease status, and machine learning. A separate validation cohort of over 95 different subjects was used in addition to the roughly 700-subject first cohort. Genome-wide SNP genotypes for about 65% of the roughly 670 donors were used in a later genetic analysis, which treated that subset as a discovery cohort. Among roughly 400 genotyped donors of the cohort, an average of approximately 200,000 unique TCR beta nucleotide sequences was sequenced per donor, of which approximately 19% were non-productive. In a later analysis, previously published TCR beta repertoires from roughly 710 donors were re-analyzed and high-resolution HLA genotyping was added so that TCR occurrence patterns could be studied.

The cohort was made up of roughly 670 healthy bone marrow donors. At the time of sampling, all cohort members were nominally healthy, though unrecorded immune exposures were likely present. The donor was CMV seropositive and belonged to the group of more than 250 seropositive cohort members. A peripheral blood sample was collected from each donor, and TCR beta sequencing was performed on peripheral blood mononuclear cells. Genomic DNA was extracted from the blood cell samples with the Qiagen DNeasy Blood Extraction Kit. V was cut back by 7 bases and J by 4 bases, leaving a gap of 16 bases between them. Its CDR3 holds 14 amino acids, cysteine through phenylalanine. The only DNA kept is the CDR3, 42 bases in frame from the first base. CDR1 and CDR2, per the germline V gene, are SQVTM and ANQGSEA. Points the paper makes about the study in general: According to a later analysis, most CMV-associated TCR beta chains appeared to be HLA-restricted, and the HLA associations seemed to be driven largely by CMV exposure. Linkage disequilibrium might explain the correlated functional status among segregating V segments, but an unknown experimental factor could not be ruled out. In a later genetic analysis, fewer N-insertions in productive TCRs were reported among donors in an Asian-associated ancestry cluster than the 666-donor mean. In both the original and validation cohorts, the classifier was reported to diagnose cytomegalovirus status with high specificity and sensitivity. At a false discovery rate of 0.05, a later analysis linked some 17,000 TCR beta sequences to specific HLA alleles. A total of roughly 160 TCR beta chains were listed by the study as associated with cytomegalovirus. The authors suggested that the approach could potentially be generalized to other disease states and immunological phenotypes. Sequencing depth was assumed to be roughly uniform across donors in the presence/absence analyses, though that assumption may not hold. HLA typing was unavailable for some donors at each locus, so association tests used only the typed subset. A further reported finding was that TCR beta sequences accurately predicted the HLA-A and HLA-B alleles for most subjects in the first cohort. A group of highly shared sequence variants was considered likely to be a technical artifact of the sequencing pipeline. In an earlier analysis of approximately 600 of the donors, most TCR beta V segments were observed in productive rearrangements about 90% or about 30% of the time, broadly matching IMGT annotations. In vitro tests confirmed that a few of the cytomegalovirus-associated TCR beta chains recognize cytomegalovirus antigens. In a later genetic analysis, a missense DCLRE1C variant was associated with V-gene and J-gene trimming of TCR beta chains, and the association was replicated in an independent cohort. The only immune exposure information available for the cohort was CMV serostatus. In a later analysis, TCR association rates were found to vary across HLA loci, with the most associated TCRs seen for DRB1 alleles and the fewest for HLA-C alleles. In a later analysis, several top co-occurrence clusters were reported to appear linked to parvovirus B19, influenza, CMV and Epstein-Barr virus. Only TCR beta chains were sequenced in this cohort, and the absence of alpha or paired-chain data limited detectable features. The 87-base-pair reads could not distinguish some IMGT-functional V segments, including TRBV6-2 and TRBV6-3, so those segments were excluded. A later analysis found that HLA-associated TCR beta chains were more clonally expanded and had lower generation probabilities than equally common non-associated chains. Because counts were too low, about 18 rarely observed V segments, including chromosome 9 orphons, were excluded from the earlier analysis of 500 to 700 of the donors. Most TCR sequences were seen in very few donors, while some public TCRs were found in many individuals. Assigning TCR associations to individual alleles was difficult when HLA alleles, especially DR and DQ, strongly co-occurred.

Library generation was performed with the immunoSEQ multiplex PCR assay. For the multiplex PCR, a mixture combining 60 forward primers for TCR Vbeta segments and 13 reverse primers for TCR Jbeta segments was used. The CDR3 region of rearranged TCR beta genes was amplified from genomic DNA by a multiplex PCR assay. The amplified TCR beta libraries were sequenced on the Illumina HiSeq System as 87-base-pair reads. Per the source publication's procedure: A later analysis tallied about 77 million unique TCR beta chains across the 650 to 750 repertoires, and about 10 million of those chains were shared by two or more donors. To remove PCR and sequencing errors, raw reads were error-corrected and collapsed into unique sequences using a nearest-neighbor algorithm that merged closely related sequences. Alignment of CDR3 sequences to IMGT reference sequences was used to assign V, D and J gene segments. For a sequence to be retained, a match of at least six nucleotides was required to both a V gene segment and a J gene segment. Rearrangements were classified as productive when the CDR3 lacked stop codons and remained in frame with V and J, and all other rearrangements were classified as non-productive. Following IMGT convention, CDR3 was defined as the stretch from the second conserved V-encoded cysteine to the conserved J-encoded phenylalanine. In an earlier analysis of more than 550 of the donors, sequences lacking an unambiguous match to a single V gene segment were excluded. In an earlier analysis of several hundred of the donors, a V segment was called functional when productive rearrangements were above 56.7%, and segregating when the standard deviation between donors exceeded 5%. A statistical classification framework was developed to diagnose cytomegalovirus status using the catalog of TCR beta chain sequences. V and J gene assignment, in a later analysis, came from comparing TCR nucleotide sequences with IMGT/GENE-DB human TR gene sequences. Using the TCRdist pipeline, a later analysis assigned CDR3 sequences along with most-parsimonious VDJ recombination scenarios. In a later analysis, every TCR beta chain was defined by the combination of its CDR3 amino acid sequence and its V-gene family, and reads without a unique V-gene family were dropped. A later analysis removed 600 or so highly shared, low-generation-probability nucleotide sequences to deal with suspected cross-contamination and a sequencing artifact. In a later analysis, a clonal expansion index was calculated for each public chain from normalized within-repertoire ranks of inferred template counts. In a later analysis, generation probabilities were computed with a VDJ recombination model fitted to out-of-frame rearrangements, and the resulting probabilities were checked against IGoR. A later analysis scored TCR-TCR, TCR-HLA and TCR-CMV co-occurrence with hypergeometric tests, applying a repertoire-size bias correction to TCR pairs. False discovery rates were estimated in a later analysis by permuting HLA or CMV assignments 20 times. In a later analysis, co-occurring TCRs were grouped using DBSCAN, and TCRdist sequence similarity was added for clustering within HLA-allele-positive subsets. Co-occurrence clustering excluded repertoires with fewer than 30,000 or more than 120,000 public chains, plus five with anomalous nucleotide sharing. TCRdb's version of the immuneACCESS table is confined to in-frame rearrangements and falls short of the full clone set. An unresolved V gene accounts for under half of the shortfall where checked; the remainder is of unknown origin. Clonal size and the V and J genes are those of that table, whereas D and trimming came from the DNA. The sample table records about 120,000 clones; 79% of these occur just once. The top ten clones comprise approximately 4.3% of the sample.

The sequence derives from a man aged 25 to 45 in good health and CMV-seropositive. The sequence links TRBV29-1 to TRBJ1-4; TRBD1 is perhaps the D gene, given 5 matching bases. Sequences were obtained from PBMCs. The bases read TGCAGCGCACAGTCCAGGACATTTAATGAAAAACTGTTTTTT. Its product reads: CSAQSRTFNEKLFF.